This section outlines one T cell receptor beta chain sequence together with its context. The record originates from a study of T cell changes during pregnancy in multiple sclerosis. The germline gives CDR1 SGDLS, CDR2 YYNGEE. Deletions cut 3 bases from V and 4 bases from J, with 24 bases between. CDR3 length: 18 amino acids. Some clones are missing from TCRdb's copy, which holds only in-frame ones; the method was immunoSEQ multiplex PCR. The sample includes tens of thousands of clones, approximately 90% of them seen just once. The sample here was peripheral blood, taken in the first trimester of pregnancy. V and J are TRBV9 and TRBJ2-3, with D perhaps matching TRBD2 (7 bases). The receptor was isolated from a female donor with multiple sclerosis, enrolled in a pregnancy study. CDR3 loop: CASSANTLPGGGPDTQYF. CDR3 DNA sequence: TGTGCCAGCAGCGCCAACACCCTCCCGGGGGGCGGACCAGATACGCAGTATTTT.